This T cell receptor (beta chain) comes out of a study of radiotherapy plus CTLA-4 blockade in lung cancer. Assay used: immunoSEQ multiplex PCR; TCRdb lists only in-frame clones, some missing. The sample yields around 53,000 clones, 80% to 90% seen once. With ipilimumab providing CTLA-4 blockade, focal radiation was administered to patients who had chemo-refractory metastatic non-small-cell lung cancer. Sequenced material: peripheral blood, taken from a patient treated with radiotherapy plus ipilimumab. The clonotype was recovered from a human donor with non-small cell lung cancer that progressed on radiotherapy plus ipilimumab. Some clones in this sample may be carry-over from other donors' samples.

CDR3 in amino acids: CASSLKGDALHF. As DNA, the CDR3 is TGTGCCAGCAGTTTAAAGGGAGACGCCCTCCACTTT. The chain recombines TRBV27 with TRBJ1-6; D gene ambiguous. CDR3 length: 12 residues. Per germline, CDR1 MNHEY and CDR2 SMNVEV (reference sequence). V dropped 2 bases and J dropped 14 bases, with 10 bases sitting between them.